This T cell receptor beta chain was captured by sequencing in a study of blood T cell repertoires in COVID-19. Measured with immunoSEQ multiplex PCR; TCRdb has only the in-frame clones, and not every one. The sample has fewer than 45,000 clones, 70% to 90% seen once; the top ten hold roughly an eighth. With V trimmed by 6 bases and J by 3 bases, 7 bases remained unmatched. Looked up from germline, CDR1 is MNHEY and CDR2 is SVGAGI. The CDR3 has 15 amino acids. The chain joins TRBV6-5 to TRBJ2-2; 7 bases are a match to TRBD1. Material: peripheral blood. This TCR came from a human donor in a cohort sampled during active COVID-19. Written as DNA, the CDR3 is TGTGCCAGCAGATTCGACAGGGATGACACCGGGGAGCTGTTTTTT. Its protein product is CASRFDRDDTGELFF.